These 26 T cell receptor beta chains came from one sample sequenced in a study of blood T cell repertoires in COVID-19. Sequencing was performed with immunoSEQ multiplex PCR; in TCRdb, only in-frame clones are kept and a portion is missing. In the table there are more than 70,000 clones, about 88% of which are singletons. The specimen sequenced was peripheral blood. The receptors were gathered from a man aged 45-60 years with acute or convalescent COVID-19.

V gene TRBV6-1 combines with J gene TRBJ2-1; 7 bases are a match to TRBD2. CDR1 is MNHNS and CDR2 is SASEGT in the germline V gene. V gave up 0 bases and J gave up 0 bases; unmatched junction bases: 5. The CDR3 is 17 amino acids. The CDR3, as DNA: TGTGCCAGCAGTGAAGCGCTAGGCGGGAGCTCCTACAATGAGCAGTTCTTC. Protein product: CASSEALGGSSYNEQFF.

The chain recombines TRBV27 with TRBJ1-1, with TRBD1 matching 8 bases. CDR1 is MNHEY, CDR2 SMNVEV, per germline (reference sequence). This CDR3 spans 17 amino acids. The junction had 14 bases not matched to a gene; V was cut back by 6 bases and J by 2 bases. CDR3 protein: CASSNYPAGGFNTEAFF. CDR3 coding DNA: TGTGCCAGCAGCAATTACCCCGCAGGGGGCTTTAACACTGAAGCTTTCTTT.

This clone was found a few times. The J gene is TRBJ1-1, the V gene TRBV12-3 or TRBV12-4, with no clear D. The length of the CDR3 is 11 residues. V was cut by 4 bases and J by 2 bases, with 2 bases left in between. CDR3 loop: CASSSNTEAFF. The CDR3 DNA sequence: TGTGCCAGCAGTTCTAACACTGAAGCTTTCTTT.

This chain links TRBV11-2 with TRBJ2-1; a possible D gene is TRBD2 (6 bases). CDR3 length equals 13 residues. The germline V gene encodes CDR1 SGHAT and CDR2 FQNNGV. V was trimmed by 5 bases and J by 8 bases, leaving 13 bases between them. Written as DNA, the CDR3 is TGTGCCAGCAGCCTGGGACTTTTTGATGAGCAGTTCTTC. This encodes CASSLGLFDEQFF.

The rearrangement uses TRBV19 and TRBJ1-5; maybe TRBD1 (5 bases). Trimming removed 7 bases from V and 5 bases from J, with 15 bases in between. Looked up from germline, CDR1 is LNHDA and CDR2 is SQIVND (reference sequence). CDR3 size: 14 residues. CDR3 DNA: TGTGCCAGTAAGGCCCCCAGGGATCATCAGCCCCAGCATTTT. As protein: CASKAPRDHQPQHF.

This rearrangement joins TRBV10-2 to TRBJ1-6; 10 bases map to TRBD1. There are 14 residues in the CDR3. Looked up from germline, CDR1 is WSHSY and CDR2 is SAAADI. Trimming cost V 9 bases and J 8 bases; bases outside gene matches: 7. CDR3 protein: CASSGQGIDSPLHF. CDR3 DNA sequence: TGCGCCAGTTCGGGACAGGGGATCGATTCACCCCTCCACTTT.

This chain uses TRBV6-5 with TRBJ2-5; tentative D call: TRBD1 (7 bases). V dropped 6 bases and J dropped 2 bases, with 16 bases sitting between them. The CDR3 is made up of 15 amino acids. Germline CDR1 MNHEY, CDR2 SVGAGI. Here the CDR3 reads CASRGAGTVQETQYF. CDR3 bases: TGTGCCAGCAGAGGGGCGGGGACAGTGCAAGAGACCCAGTACTTC.

The V call is TRBV11-2, the J call TRBJ2-1; 10 nucleotides match TRBD2. CDR1 SGHAT and CDR2 FQNNGV come from the germline V gene. There are 15 residues in the CDR3. V was clipped by 6 bases and J by 7 bases; unmatched bases: 9. The CDR3 reads CASRSLAGVLNEQFF. The CDR3 bases are TGTGCCAGCAGGTCTCTAGCGGGGGTTCTTAATGAGCAGTTCTTC.

The CDR3 DNA reads as TGTGCCATCAGCTTGGGACAGGGGGCCTCCGAGCAGTACTTC. Translation: CAISLGQGASEQYF. This chain joins TRBV10-3 and TRBJ2-7; 12 bases map to TRBD1. Germline V gives CDR1 ENHRY, CDR2 SYGVKD. The CDR3 is 14 residues long. V gave up 6 bases and J gave up 6 bases; unmatched junction bases: 6.

This clone was seen just once. This chain links TRBV5-1 with TRBJ2-3, with a weak D call TRBD1 (6 bases). Trimming stripped 0 bases from V and 1 base from J, with 12 bases between. The CDR3 spans 16 residues. Germline V gene lookup returns CDR1 SGHRS and CDR2 YFSETQ. CDR3: CASSLAGARGTDTQYF. The DNA of the CDR3 is TGCGCCAGCAGCTTGGCAGGGGCGCGGGGCACAGATACGCAGTATTTT.

The chain links TRBV5-1 to TRBJ1-5; tentatively, D is TRBD1 (5 bases). Germline V gene lookup returns CDR1 SGHRS and CDR2 YFSETQ. The CDR3 extends over 13 amino acids. V was trimmed by 0 bases and J by 6 bases, leaving 7 bases between them. The CDR3 loop reads CASSLDDSQPQHF. The CDR3 DNA sequence: TGCGCCAGCAGCTTGGACGACAGTCAGCCCCAGCATTTT.

The genes are TRBV11-2 and TRBJ1-3; no firm D call. There are 15 residues in the CDR3. In germline, CDR1 is SGHAT, CDR2 FQNNGV. V gave up 0 bases and J gave up 2 bases, with 8 bases separating them. CDR3 DNA: TGTGCCAGCAGCTTAGAGTGGCAGGCTGGAAACACCATATATTTT. Translating gives CASSLEWQAGNTIYF.

The chain joins TRBV10-3 to TRBJ1-6; TRBD1 might be the D (5 bases). V was clipped by 3 bases and J by 0 bases, with 9 bases between them. The CDR3 is 16 residues long. The V gene's germline CDR1 is ENHRY and CDR2 SYGVKD. The CDR3 nucleotides are TGTGCCATCAGTGAATTGGGGGGCTCCTATAATTCACCCCTCCACTTT. Translation: CAISELGGSYNSPLHF.

V usage is TRBV5-1 and J usage is TRBJ2-2; 8 bases map to TRBD1. This CDR3 is built from 16 residues. V lost 4 bases, J lost 4 bases, and 9 bases stayed unmatched. CDR1 and CDR2 (germline): SGHRS, YFSETQ. Here the CDR3 DNA reads TGCGCCAGCAGCCCCTTAACAGGGGGTGTCACCGGGGAGCTGTTTTTT. Translation: CASSPLTGGVTGELFF.

The V call is TRBV6-7, the J call TRBJ1-5, with TRBD1 as a possible D gene (5 bases). TRBV6-7 is identified as an open reading frame with a role that is uncertain. CDR3 length equals 16 residues. V lost 8 bases, J lost 3 bases, and 20 bases lay in between. This CDR3 reads CASQMGGPQSNQPQHF. CDR3 nucleotides: TGTGCCAGCCAAATGGGGGGACCGCAATCCAATCAGCCCCAGCATTTT.

The CDR3 DNA reads as TGTGCCAGTCTCCGCGGTAGCGGGTACACAGATACGCAGTATTTT. As protein: CASLRGSGYTDTQYF. The genes are TRBV2 and TRBJ2-3; TRBD2 matches at 7 bases. Trimming at V came to 9 bases and at J to 2 bases, leaving 11 bases not matched to a gene. Looked up from germline, CDR1 is SNHLY and CDR2 is FYNNEI. The CDR3 covers 15 residues.

This chain joins TRBV30 and TRBJ1-6; TRBD1 is a possible D gene (6 bases). Germline V gives CDR1 GTSNPN, CDR2 SVGIG (reference sequence). CDR3 length: 16 residues. Trimming pared 0 bases from V and 4 bases from J, leaving 13 bases between. The CDR3 region is CAWSVPLGQYNSPLHF. In DNA, the CDR3 is TGTGCCTGGAGTGTACCGCTCGGACAGTATAATTCACCCCTCCACTTT. Filled out from reference TRBV30 and TRBJ1-6, the complete variable domain reads SQTIHQWPATLVQPVGSPLSLECTVEGTSNPNLYWYRQAAGRGLQLLFYSVGIGQISSEVPQNLSASRPQDRQFILSSKKLLLSDSGFYLCAWSVPLGQYNSPLHFGNGTRLTVT.

The rearrangement links TRBV5-6 to TRBJ1-6, with 7 positions matching TRBD1. J was trimmed by 7 bases and V by 4 bases; bases with no gene match: 11. Per germline, CDR1 SGHDT and CDR2 YYEEEE. There are 16 residues in the CDR3. In nucleotides, the CDR3 is TGTGCCAGCAGCCTTTCCGGGACAGCTAAAAATTCACCCCTCCACTTT. It translates to CASSLSGTAKNSPLHF.

The rearrangement joins TRBV18 to TRBJ1-1; D ambiguous. The V end was cut by 3 bases, the J end by 1 base, with 12 bases between. The CDR3 covers 15 residues. Germline V gene data show CDR1 as KGHSH and CDR2 as LQKENI. In nucleotides, the CDR3 is TGTGCCAGCTCACCCCTCTCGGGAGGGAACACTGAAGCTTTCTTT. This sequence encodes CASSPLSGGNTEAFF.

This clone was observed once. V is TRBV5-4 and J is TRBJ1-2; 8 positions match TRBD1. Trimming removed 4 bases from V and 0 bases from J; junction bases left unmatched: 5. This CDR3 has 15 residues. Germline V CDR1 and CDR2: SGHNT, YYREEE (reference sequence). The CDR3 protein is CASSIGTGANYGYTF. CDR3 in DNA: TGTGCCAGCAGCATCGGGACAGGAGCTAACTATGGCTACACCTTC.

Only one count was recorded for this clone. This rearrangement joins TRBV7-8 to TRBJ2-7; 10 positions agree with TRBD1. V lost 3 bases to trimming and J lost 2 bases; unmatched junction nucleotides: 1. Germline V CDR1 and CDR2: SGHVS, FQNEAQ. The CDR3 spans 14 residues. The DNA for the CDR3 is TGTGCCAGCAGCTTCGGGACAGGGGCCTACGAGCAGTACGTC. Translation gives CASSFGTGAYEQYV.

This sequence joins TRBV28 and TRBJ1-5; TRBD1 might be the D (6 bases). The V and J ends lost 5 bases and 3 bases respectively, with 11 bases between them. Germline V lookup: CDR1 MDHEN, CDR2 SYDVKM. CDR3 length: 14 amino acids. The CDR3 protein is CASSGRDTNQPQHF. CDR3 bases: TGTGCCAGCAGTGGCCGGGACACCAATCAGCCCCAGCATTTT.

The rearrangement joins TRBV2 to TRBJ1-2; the D gene is possibly TRBD1 (5 bases). Trimming pared 5 bases from V and 3 bases from J, leaving 16 bases between. Germline V gene lookup returns CDR1 SNHLY and CDR2 FYNNEI. The CDR3 runs 15 residues. In DNA form, the CDR3 reads TGTGCCAGCAGTCGCAGGGAGGGAGGAGACTATGGCTACACCTTC. Protein product: CASSRREGGDYGYTF.

This chain joins TRBV3-1 (or the pseudogene TRBV3-2) and TRBJ2-3; 11 bases map to TRBD2. Germline V gives CDR1 LGHDT, CDR2 YNNKEL (reference sequence). This CDR3 has 18 amino acids. J lost 1 base, V lost 0 bases, and 6 bases had no gene match. The CDR3 bases are TGTGCCAGCAGCCAAGAGGCTAGCGGGGGGATTGGCACAGATACGCAGTATTTT. This gives the protein CASSQEASGGIGTDTQYF.

The chain is built from TRBV27 and TRBJ2-3; perhaps TRBD1 as D (6 bases). Deletions cut 2 bases from V and 2 bases from J, with 11 bases between. Per germline, CDR1 MNHEY and CDR2 SMNVEV (reference sequence). The CDR3 is 15 residues long. CDR3 nucleotide sequence: TGTGCCAGCAGTTTAAGGGGACAATCCACAGATACGCAGTATTTT. Translated, it gives CASSLRGQSTDTQYF.

The chain is built from TRBV5-4 and TRBJ1-1; TRBD1 matches 7 bases. In germline, CDR1 is SGHNT, CDR2 YYREEE (reference sequence). The J segment lost 10 bases and the V segment lost 2 bases, leaving 17 bases of the junction unmatched. The CDR3 contains 16 residues. Written as DNA, the CDR3 is TGTGCCAGCAGCTTCAGAGGGGGACAGTCTTCCCTCAGAGCTTTCTTT. This encodes CASSFRGGQSSLRAFF. The whole variable domain, remainder taken from reference TRBV5-4 and TRBJ1-1, is ETGVTQSPTHLIKTRGQQVTLRCSSQSGHNTVSWYQQALGQGPQFIFQYYREEENGRGNFPPRFSGLQFPNYSSELNVNALELDDSALYLCASSFRGGQSSLRAFFGQGTRLTVV.